A selection of T cell receptor beta chains follows, all from one sample in a study of tumor T cells in aggressive B-cell lymphoma. Data came from immunoSEQ multiplex PCR; TCRdb stores just in-frame clones and leaves some out. The data show about 3,500 clones, approximately 95% seen once. Source material: tumor tissue. The receptors originated from an adult with diffuse large B cell lymphoma. CDR3s include the opening cysteine and the closing phenylalanine or tryptophan. Each record gives: V gene, CDR3 length, clone size, D gene, J gene, CDR3 DNA, CDR3 protein. D genes are given only for firm matches. Size is omitted from some rows. Given values are once, few, many or a class for expanded clones.

TRBV4-3	17	NA	TRBD2	TRBJ2-1	TGCGCCAGCAGCCAAAGAGAGGGACTAGCGGGAGTTGCTGAGCAGTTCTTC	CASSQREGLAGVAEQFF
TRBV27	12	NA	NA	TRBJ1-2	TGTGCCAGCAGCCAGGACAGCTATGGCTACACCTTC	CASSQDSYGYTF
TRBV5-1	15	NA	TRBD1	TRBJ2-2	TGCGCCAGCAGCGCCCGGGACAGGCGCACCGGGGAGCTGTTTTTT	CASSARDRRTGELFF
TRBV29-1	14	few	TRBD2	TRBJ2-3	TGCAGCGTTGTTCTAGCGGGAGTCACAGATACGCAGTATTTT	CSVVLAGVTDTQYF
TRBV7-2	14	NA	TRBD1	TRBJ2-4	TGTGCCAGCAGCTCGGGACAGAGGACAAACATTCAGTACTTC	CASSSGQRTNIQYF
TRBV7-3	17	NA	NA	TRBJ2-7	TGTGCCAGCAGTCCTCCCTGGGCCAGCGGTCTCTCCTACGAGCAGTACTTC	CASSPPWASGLSYEQYF
TRBV11-1	19	NA	TRBD2	TRBJ2-7	TGTGCCAGCAGCTTAAGGCCCCCCCCCTCTAGCGGGGGAATCTACGAGCAGTACTTC	CASSLRPPPSSGGIYEQYF
TRBV11-2	14	NA	TRBD2	TRBJ2-3	TGTGCCAGCAGCGTTAGCGGGAGAGGAGATACGCAGTATTTT	CASSVSGRGDTQYF
TRBV18	15	NA	TRBD1	TRBJ2-4	TGTGCCAGCTCACCGGGACAGGGGGCAGGAAACATTCAGTACTTC	CASSPGQGAGNIQYF
TRBV11-1	15	NA	NA	TRBJ2-1	TGTGCCAGCAGCTTGGCGGGCACAGGGTACAATGAGCAGTTCTTC	CASSLAGTGYNEQFF
TRBV7-9	17	NA	TRBD2	TRBJ2-5	TGTGCCAGCAGCCTCGGACTAGCGGGTCCTACTGAGGAGACCCAGTACTTC	CASSLGLAGPTEETQYF
TRBV19	14	NA	NA	TRBJ1-3	TGTGCCAGTAAGGGAGATACCTCTGGAAACACCATATATTTT	CASKGDTSGNTIYF
TRBV2	15	NA	NA	TRBJ2-3	TGTGCCAGCAGCGTTGAACTATCCCGCACAGATACGCAGTATTTT	CASSVELSRTDTQYF
TRBV11-1	16	once	TRBD2	TRBJ2-3	TGTGCCAGCAGCTTAAATGGACTAGCGGAAGGTGATACGCAGTATTTT	CASSLNGLAEGDTQYF
TRBV30	13	NA	TRBD1	TRBJ2-1	TGTGCCTGGGTGCAACAGGGGGTCAATGAGCAGTTCTTC	CAWVQQGVNEQFF
TRBV28	14	NA	TRBD2	TRBJ2-3	TGTGCCAGCAGTGGGGTAGCGGGAGAGAGACCGCAGTATTTT	CASSGVAGERPQYF
TRBV28	18	few	TRBD1	TRBJ2-5	TGTGCCAGCAGTTTATACGAAGGACAGGAGCTAATCCAAGAGACCCAGTACTTC	CASSLYEGQELIQETQYF
TRBV29-1	15	NA	TRBD2	TRBJ2-7	TGCAGCGTTGGGTTCGGACTAGCGGGAGCAGGCGAGCAGTACTTC	CSVGFGLAGAGEQYF
TRBV6-6	16	NA	NA	TRBJ1-2	TGTGCCAGCAGTTACTCGTCGCCGGCCGGGGTTTATGGCTACACCTTC	CASSYSSPAGVYGYTF
TRBV16	17	NA	TRBD2	TRBJ2-2	TGTGCCAGCAGCCAATCTGCGCTAGCGGGAAGCACCGGGGAGCTGTTTTTT	CASSQSALAGSTGELFF
TRBV28	14	NA	NA	TRBJ1-1	TGTGCCAGCAGCCGGGGAGAAGGGGGCACTGAAGCTTTCTTT	CASSRGEGGTEAFF
TRBV5-4	14	NA	TRBD2	TRBJ2-7	TGTGCCAGCAGCTTGGGACTAGCGGGAGGGGAGCAGTACTTC	CASSLGLAGGEQYF
TRBV11-2	14	NA	NA	TRBJ1-2	TGTGCCAGCAGCTTAGATTTGCTCCGGGGTGGCTACACCTTC	CASSLDLLRGGYTF
TRBV14	14	NA	TRBD2	TRBJ2-1	TGTGCCAGCAGCCAACTAGCGGTATCCAATGAGCAGTTCTTC	CASSQLAVSNEQFF
TRBV6-1	14	NA	TRBD1	TRBJ2-5	TGTGCCAGCAGTGAATGGGACAGCGAAGAGACCCAGTACTTC	CASSEWDSEETQYF
TRBV18	14	NA	TRBD1	TRBJ2-7	TGTGCCAGCTCACACGACAGGGGAGCCTACGAGCAGTACTTC	CASSHDRGAYEQYF
TRBV27	15	once	TRBD1	TRBJ1-5	TGTGCCAGCAGAGTCCGGGACAGCGAAAATCAGCCCCAGCATTTT	CASRVRDSENQPQHF
TRBV7-8	13	NA	NA	TRBJ2-1	TGTGCCAGCAGCTACAACTCCTACAATGAGCAGTTCTTC	CASSYNSYNEQFF
TRBV30	13	NA	NA	TRBJ1-6	TGTGCCTGGAGTGTAGGTGGAGGTTCACCCCTCCACTTT	CAWSVGGGSPLHF
TRBV7-8	16	NA	TRBD2	TRBJ2-1	TGTGCCAGCAGCTTAGTAGCGGGAATCGCCTACAATGAGCAGTTCTTC	CASSLVAGIAYNEQFF
TRBV5-1	14	NA	NA	TRBJ2-3	TGCGCCAGCAGCCCCTACCTCTACACAGATACGCAGTATTTT	CASSPYLYTDTQYF
TRBV23-1	15	NA	NA	TRBJ1-1	TGCGCCAGCAGTCAATCGCGGACAGCGAACACTGAAGCTTTCTTT	CASSQSRTANTEAFF
TRBV19	14	NA	NA	TRBJ1-5	TGTGCCAGTAGTATAGAAGGGGCCAATCAGCCCCAGCATTTT	CASSIEGANQPQHF
TRBV27	16	NA	NA	TRBJ2-3	TGTGCCAGCAGTTTAAAGGACAGTGAGGGCACAGATACGCAGTATTTT	CASSLKDSEGTDTQYF
TRBV27	15	NA	NA	TRBJ2-7	TGTGCCAGCAGTTTATTTCCCCAAATCGGCTACGAGCAGTACTTC	CASSLFPQIGYEQYF
TRBV20-1	11	NA	NA	TRBJ2-7	TGCAGTGCCATAGAAGAGTACGAGCAGTACTTC	CSAIEEYEQYF
TRBV7-3	15	NA	NA	TRBJ2-5	TGTGCCAGCAGCGCCCAAGGCGGAAGCGTAGAGACCCAGTACTTC	CASSAQGGSVETQYF
TRBV30	12	NA	NA	TRBJ1-2	TGTGCCTGGGGACGGACAAACTATGGCTACACCTTC	CAWGRTNYGYTF
TRBV7-9	16	NA	NA	TRBJ2-3	TGTGCCAGCAGCTTACCCCGGGTCCAGGGTCTAGATACGCAGTATTTT	CASSLPRVQGLDTQYF
TRBV14	15	NA	TRBD1	TRBJ1-2	TGTGCCAGCAGCCAAATCTCCGGGACAGCCTATGGCTACACCTTC	CASSQISGTAYGYTF
TRBV30	15	once	TRBD2	TRBJ2-7	TGTGCCTGGAGTGAGGGGACTAGCGGATCCTACGAGCAGTACTTC	CAWSEGTSGSYEQYF
TRBV18	13	few	NA	TRBJ1-4	TGTGCCAGCTCAAAAAATTTCGGGGAAAAACTGTTTTTT	CASSKNFGEKLFF
TRBV7-2	15	NA	TRBD2	TRBJ2-2	TGTGCCAGCAGCTTAGAGCGGGAGAACACCGGGGAGCTGTTTTTT	CASSLERENTGELFF
TRBV6-6	15	NA	TRBD1	TRBJ2-7	TGTGCCAGCAGTTACCCCGAACAGGGGGCCGACGAGCAGTACTTC	CASSYPEQGADEQYF
TRBV29-1	15	NA	TRBD2	TRBJ2-7	TGCAGCGTTGGGTTCGGACTAGCGGGAGCAGGCGAGCAGTACTTC	CSVGFGLAGAGEQYF
TRBV7-9	11	NA	NA	TRBJ1-1	TGTGCCAGCATCGTCAGGGGTGAAGCTTTCTTT	CASIVRGEAFF
TRBV4-1	15	NA	TRBD1	TRBJ1-3	TGCGCCAGCAGCCTGTGGACAGGGCCTGGAAACACCATATATTTT	CASSLWTGPGNTIYF
TRBV27	11	NA	NA	TRBJ2-3	TGTGCCACCCTTAGCACAGATACGCAGTATTTT	CATLSTDTQYF
TRBV19	12	NA	NA	TRBJ2-7	TGTGCCAGTAGTATCGCAGGCTACGAGCAGTACTTC	CASSIAGYEQYF
TRBV15	16	NA	TRBD1	TRBJ1-2	TGTGCCACCAGCAGAGAGAGACAGGGTAATATACGTGGCTACACCTTC	CATSRERQGNIRGYTF
TRBV19	15	NA	NA	TRBJ2-2	TGTGCCAGTAGTATAGGGTGGCGGGGCACCGGGGAGCTGTTTTTT	CASSIGWRGTGELFF
TRBV18	12	NA	TRBD1	TRBJ1-2	TGTGCCAGCTCGGGGGACAGGGCTGGCTACACCTTC	CASSGDRAGYTF